These 5 T cell receptor beta chains came from one sample sequenced in a study of blood T cells in healthy people across ages. The use of a sample-barcoded 5' primer and a J-beta primer mix characterized a second PCR of about 7 to 12 cycles. TCRdb passed the 5' RACE reads through MiXCR, listing each CDR3 protein once. The table has 600,000 to 800,000 distinct CDR3 sequences, more than 20% seen once. Material for sequencing was blood. The receptors stem from a man in his 70s in good health.

This chain links TRBV29-1 with TRBJ2-1, with D perhaps given as TRBD1 or TRBD2 (6 bases each). Germline values: CDR1 SQVTM, CDR2 ANQGSEA. Trimming stripped 4 bases from V and 7 bases from J, with 8 bases between. The CDR3 totals 11 residues. As DNA, the CDR3 is TGCAGCGTTGGAGGGGGGAATGAGCAGTTCTTC. It specifies CSVGGGNEQFF.

This clonotype was counted between two and nine times. This chain uses TRBV28 with TRBJ1-5; TRBD1 aligns across 8 bases. Germline CDR1 reads MDHEN; CDR2 reads SYDVKM. V lost 2 bases and J lost 0; bases outside the gene matches: 18. The CDR3 loop spans 21 amino acids. In nucleotides, the CDR3 is TGTGCCAGCAGTTTAGGTAGGGACCGGACAGGGAAAATTTATAGCAATCAGCCCCAGCATTTT. Translation: CASSLGRDRTGKIYSNQPQHF.

This clonotype was picked up a small number of times. This chain uses TRBV20-1 with TRBJ2-5; D is possibly TRBD2 (6 bases). CDR3 length: 15 amino acids. From germline, CDR1 is DFQATT and CDR2 SNEGSKA (reference sequence). The V and J ends lost 7 bases and 5 bases respectively, with 23 bases between them. CDR3 nucleotide sequence: TGCAGTGTTGGTAGGGCGGGGCCTGGGCCGGAGACCCAGTACTTC. Residues: CSVGRAGPGPETQYF.

This clonotype was seen more than once but under ten times. This rearrangement joins TRBV28 to TRBJ2-6; possible D gene TRBD1, 6 bases. CDR1 MDHEN and CDR2 SYDVKM come from the germline V gene. V was shortened by 7 bases and J by 0 bases, with 10 bases between the two germline ends. This CDR3 region has 15 residues. In DNA form, the CDR3 reads TGTGCCAGCACCAGGGGATACTCTGGGGCCAACGTCCTGACTTTC. It encodes CASTRGYSGANVLTF.

The chain employs TRBV6-6 and TRBJ2-7, with D maybe TRBD2 (6 bases). V was trimmed by 2 bases and J by 5 bases, leaving 10 bases between them. The CDR3 has 13 residues. Germline values: CDR1 MNHNY, CDR2 SVGAGI (reference sequence). The CDR3 loop reads CASSYGGNHEQYF. The CDR3 region has the DNA TGTGCCAGCAGTTACGGGGGGAACCACGAGCAGTACTTC.